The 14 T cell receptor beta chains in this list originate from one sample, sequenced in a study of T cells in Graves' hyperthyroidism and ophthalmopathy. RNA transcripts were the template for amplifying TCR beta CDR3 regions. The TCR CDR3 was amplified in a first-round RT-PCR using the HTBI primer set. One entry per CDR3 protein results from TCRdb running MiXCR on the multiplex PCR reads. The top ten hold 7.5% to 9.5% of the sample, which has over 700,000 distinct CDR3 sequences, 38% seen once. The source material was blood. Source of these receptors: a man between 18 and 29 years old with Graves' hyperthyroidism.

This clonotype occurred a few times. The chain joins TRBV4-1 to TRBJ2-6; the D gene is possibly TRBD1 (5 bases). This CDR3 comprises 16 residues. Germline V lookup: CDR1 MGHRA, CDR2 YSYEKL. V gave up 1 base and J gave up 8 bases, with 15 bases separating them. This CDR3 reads CASSQAVGASSNVLTF. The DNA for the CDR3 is TGCGCCAGCAGCCAAGCAGTTGGGGCCTCTTCCAACGTCCTGACTTTC.

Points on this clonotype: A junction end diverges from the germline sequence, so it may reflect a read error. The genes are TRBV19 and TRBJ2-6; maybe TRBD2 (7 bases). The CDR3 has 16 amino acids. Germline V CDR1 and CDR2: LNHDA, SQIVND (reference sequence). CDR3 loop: CASNGSPRRGANILTF. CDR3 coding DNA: TGTGCCAGTAATGGGAGCCCTCGTCGGGGGGCCAACATCCTGACTTTC.

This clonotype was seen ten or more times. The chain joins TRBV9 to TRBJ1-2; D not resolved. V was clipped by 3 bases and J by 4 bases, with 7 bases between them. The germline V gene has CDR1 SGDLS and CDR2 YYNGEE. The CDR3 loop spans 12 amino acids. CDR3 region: CASSDGLYGYTF. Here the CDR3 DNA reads TGTGCCAGCAGCGATGGACTCTATGGCTACACCTTC.

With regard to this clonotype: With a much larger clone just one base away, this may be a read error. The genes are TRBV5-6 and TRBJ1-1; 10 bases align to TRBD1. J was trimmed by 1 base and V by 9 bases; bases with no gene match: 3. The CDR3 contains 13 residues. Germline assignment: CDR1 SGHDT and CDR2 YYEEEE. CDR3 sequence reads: CATRTGGNTEAFF. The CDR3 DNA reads TGTGCCACCAGGACAGGGGGGAACACTGAAGCTTTCTTT.

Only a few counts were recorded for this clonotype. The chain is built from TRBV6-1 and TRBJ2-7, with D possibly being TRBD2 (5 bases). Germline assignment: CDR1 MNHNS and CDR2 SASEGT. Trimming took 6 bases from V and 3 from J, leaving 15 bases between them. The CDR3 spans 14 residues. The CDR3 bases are TGTGCCAGCAGATCCAGCGGAGATGTCTACGAGCAGTACTTC. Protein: CASRSSGDVYEQYF.

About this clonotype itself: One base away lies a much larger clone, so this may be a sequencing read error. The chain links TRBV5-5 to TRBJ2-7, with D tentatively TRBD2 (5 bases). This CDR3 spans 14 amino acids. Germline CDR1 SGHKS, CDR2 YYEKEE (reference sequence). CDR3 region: CASSGTAALRGFTF. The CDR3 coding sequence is TGTGCCAGCAGCGGCACCGCCGCCCTTCGAGGGTTTACCTTC.

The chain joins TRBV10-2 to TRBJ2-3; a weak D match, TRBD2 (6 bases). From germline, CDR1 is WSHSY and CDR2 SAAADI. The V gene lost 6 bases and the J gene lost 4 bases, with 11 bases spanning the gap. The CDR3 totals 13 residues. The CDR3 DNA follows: TGCGCCAGCAGGGGACTTTCCCCAGATACGCAGTATTTT. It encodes CASRGLSPDTQYF.

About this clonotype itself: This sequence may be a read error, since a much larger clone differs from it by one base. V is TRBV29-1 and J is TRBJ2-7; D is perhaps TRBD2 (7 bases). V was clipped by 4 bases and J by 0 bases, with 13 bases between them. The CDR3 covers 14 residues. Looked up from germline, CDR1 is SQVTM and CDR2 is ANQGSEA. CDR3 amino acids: CSVVGGLDSYEQYF. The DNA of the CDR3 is TGCAGCGTTGTGGGGGGGCTGGACTCCTACGAGCAGTACTTC.

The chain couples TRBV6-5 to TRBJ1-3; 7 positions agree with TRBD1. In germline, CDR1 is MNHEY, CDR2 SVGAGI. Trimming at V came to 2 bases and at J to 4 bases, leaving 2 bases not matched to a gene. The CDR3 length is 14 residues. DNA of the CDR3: TGTGCCAGCAGTTACGCGACAGGGGGAAACACCATATATTTT. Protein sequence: CASSYATGGNTIYF.

The DNA for the CDR3 is TGTGCCACCAACCCTGGGGGGGGGTACGAGCAGTACTTC. Its protein is CATNPGGGYEQYF. The chain recombines TRBV15 with TRBJ2-7; 7 bases are shared with TRBD2. The germline gives CDR1 LNHNV, CDR2 YYDKDF (reference sequence). V trimming: 7 bases; J trimming: 4 bases; junction bases outside the gene matches: 7. The CDR3 sequence is 13 residues long.

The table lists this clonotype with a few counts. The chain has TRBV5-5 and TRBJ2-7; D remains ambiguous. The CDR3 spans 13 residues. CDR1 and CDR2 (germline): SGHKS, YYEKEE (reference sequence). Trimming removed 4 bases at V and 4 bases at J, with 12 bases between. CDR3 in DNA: TGTGCCAGCAGCCCCAGTATGTCGTACGAGCAGTACTTC. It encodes CASSPSMSYEQYF.

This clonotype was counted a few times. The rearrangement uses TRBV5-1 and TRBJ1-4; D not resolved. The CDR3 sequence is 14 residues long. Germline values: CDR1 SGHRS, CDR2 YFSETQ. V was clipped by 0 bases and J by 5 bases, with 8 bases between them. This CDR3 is CASSLEEPNEKLFF. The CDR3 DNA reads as TGCGCCAGCAGCTTGGAAGAACCCAATGAAAAACTGTTTTTT.

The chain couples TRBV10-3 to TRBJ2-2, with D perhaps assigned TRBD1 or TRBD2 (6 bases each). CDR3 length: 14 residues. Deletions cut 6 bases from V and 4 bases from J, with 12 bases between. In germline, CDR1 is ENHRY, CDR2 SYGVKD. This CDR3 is CAIRPGAGTGELFF. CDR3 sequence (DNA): TGTGCCATCAGGCCGGGGGCAGGCACCGGGGAGCTGTTTTTT.

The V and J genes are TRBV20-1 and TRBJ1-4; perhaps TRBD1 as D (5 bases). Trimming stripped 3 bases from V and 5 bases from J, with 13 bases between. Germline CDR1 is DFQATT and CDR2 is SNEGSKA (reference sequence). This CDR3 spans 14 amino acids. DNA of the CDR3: TGCAGTGCTAGGCCGGGACGGGTCAATGAAAAACTGTTTTTT. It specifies CSARPGRVNEKLFF.